Presented here are 2 T cell receptor beta chains from one specimen sequenced in a study of cytomegalovirus exposure and HLA in healthy donors. The PCR used 60 Vbeta and 13 Jbeta primers. Only in-frame clones appear in the TCRdb table, and some are missing; sequencing was by immunoSEQ multiplex PCR. The data contain 160,000 or so clones, about 75% of them singletons. The specimen sequenced was PBMCs. These receptors were obtained from a man younger than 30 in good health and CMV-seropositive.

This clone appeared a few times. The chain is built from TRBV9 and TRBJ1-6, with TRBD1 matching over 8 bases. Germline lookup yields CDR1 SGDLS and CDR2 YYNGEE. This CDR3 region has 16 residues. Trimming at V came to 0 bases and at J to 7 bases, leaving 6 bases not matched to a gene. The CDR3 sequence is CASSVGAPGGNSPLHF. CDR3 bases: TGTGCCAGCAGCGTAGGAGCCCCAGGGGGCAATTCACCCCTCCACTTT.

J is TRBJ2-7 and V is TRBV5-6; 11 bases map to TRBD2. V gave up 4 bases and J gave up 3 bases; unmatched junction bases: 6. Germline loops: CDR1 SGHDT, CDR2 YYEEEE. The CDR3 loop spans 15 amino acids. CDR3 sequence: CASSRTSGGRYEQYV. DNA of the CDR3: TGTGCCAGCAGCCGTACTAGCGGGGGCCGCTACGAGCAGTACGTC.